This T cell receptor (beta chain) was found in a study of stem cell transplantation in POMP-related autoinflammatory disease. Study summary: Pre-transplant patients had naive-skewed CD4+ T cells and few CD8+ T cells. After transplant, neutrophils and platelets showed 100% graft donor chimerism through one year.

Produced via immunoSEQ multiplex PCR; TCRdb's table is partial and in-frame only. The sample lists some 65,000 clones; approximately 91% were seen once. CDR1 and CDR2 from the germline V gene are SGHRS and YFSETQ. The CDR3 is 16 amino acids. The V gene end was trimmed by 5 bases and the J gene end by 3 bases; junction bases not matched to a gene: 9. Study-wide findings and caveats: PRAID patients trended toward lower TRB diversity and higher clonality in all analyzed T-cell subsets.

About this clone: Antigen: not known.

Material: CD4+ T cells from PBMCs, obtained after stem cell transplantation. The TCR was taken from a human patient with POMP-related autoinflammation and immune dysregulation (PRAID). Some T cells may be graft donor cells. This chain connects TRBV5-1 to TRBJ2-1; 9 nucleotides agree with TRBD1. The CDR3 DNA reads TGCGCCAGCAGACTTCCGGGACAGGGACACTACAATGAGCAGTTCTTC. It encodes CASRLPGQGHYNEQFF.